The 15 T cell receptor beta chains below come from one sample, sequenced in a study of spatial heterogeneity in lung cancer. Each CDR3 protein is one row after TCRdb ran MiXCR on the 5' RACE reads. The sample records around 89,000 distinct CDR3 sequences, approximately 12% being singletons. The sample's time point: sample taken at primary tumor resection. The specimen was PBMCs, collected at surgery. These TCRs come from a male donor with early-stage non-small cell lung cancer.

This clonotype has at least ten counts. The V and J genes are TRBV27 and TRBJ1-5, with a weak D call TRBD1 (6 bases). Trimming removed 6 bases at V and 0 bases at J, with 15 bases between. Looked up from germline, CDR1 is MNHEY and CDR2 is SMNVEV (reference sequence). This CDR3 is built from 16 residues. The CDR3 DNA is TGTGCCAGCAGAATACGGGGGGCAGTTAGCAATCAGCCCCAGCATTTT. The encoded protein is CASRIRGAVSNQPQHF.

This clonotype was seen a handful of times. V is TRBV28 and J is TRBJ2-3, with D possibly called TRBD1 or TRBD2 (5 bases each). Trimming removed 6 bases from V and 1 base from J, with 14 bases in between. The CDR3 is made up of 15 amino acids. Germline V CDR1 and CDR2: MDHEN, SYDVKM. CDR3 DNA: TGTGCCAGCAGCCTAGCAGGGTTCGGCACAGATACGCAGTATTTT. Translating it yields CASSLAGFGTDTQYF.

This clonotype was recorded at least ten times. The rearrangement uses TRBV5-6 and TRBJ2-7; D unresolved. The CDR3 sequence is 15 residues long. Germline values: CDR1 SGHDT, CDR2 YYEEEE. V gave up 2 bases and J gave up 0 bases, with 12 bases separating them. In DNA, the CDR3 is TGTGCCAGCAGCTTATTACCAGGTAGCTCCTACGAGCAGTACTTC. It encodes CASSLLPGSSYEQYF.

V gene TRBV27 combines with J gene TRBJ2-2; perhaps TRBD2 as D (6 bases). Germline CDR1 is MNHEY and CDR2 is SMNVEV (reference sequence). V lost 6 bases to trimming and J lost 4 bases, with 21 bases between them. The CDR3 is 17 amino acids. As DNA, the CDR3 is TGTGCCAGCAGCATACAAGCATTGGGACTTTCCACCGGGGAGCTGTTTTTT. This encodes CASSIQALGLSTGELFF.

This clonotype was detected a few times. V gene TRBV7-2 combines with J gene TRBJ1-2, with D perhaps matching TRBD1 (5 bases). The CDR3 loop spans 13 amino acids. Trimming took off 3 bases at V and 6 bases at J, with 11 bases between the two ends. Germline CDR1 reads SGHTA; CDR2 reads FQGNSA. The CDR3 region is CASSFRGGDGYTF. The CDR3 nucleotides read TGTGCCAGCAGCTTTCGTGGAGGGGATGGCTACACCTTC.

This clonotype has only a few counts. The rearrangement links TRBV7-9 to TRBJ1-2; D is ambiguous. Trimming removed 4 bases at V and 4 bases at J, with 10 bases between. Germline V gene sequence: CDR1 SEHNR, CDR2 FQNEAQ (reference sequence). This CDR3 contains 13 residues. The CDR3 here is CASSSDRIYGYTF. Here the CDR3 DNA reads TGTGCCAGCAGCTCAGACCGTATCTATGGCTACACCTTC.

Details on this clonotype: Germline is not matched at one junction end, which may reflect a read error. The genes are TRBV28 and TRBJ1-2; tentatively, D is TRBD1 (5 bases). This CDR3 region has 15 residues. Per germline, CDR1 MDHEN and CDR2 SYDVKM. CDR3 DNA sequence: TGTGCCAGCAATTTAGGGCAGGGCCCTAACTATGGCTACACCTTC. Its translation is CASNLGQGPNYGYTF.

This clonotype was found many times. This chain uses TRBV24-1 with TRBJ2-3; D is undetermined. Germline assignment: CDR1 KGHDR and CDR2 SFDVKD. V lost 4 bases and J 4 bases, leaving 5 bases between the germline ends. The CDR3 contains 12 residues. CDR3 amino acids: CATSEFADTQYF. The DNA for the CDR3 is TGTGCCACCAGTGAATTTGCAGATACGCAGTATTTT.

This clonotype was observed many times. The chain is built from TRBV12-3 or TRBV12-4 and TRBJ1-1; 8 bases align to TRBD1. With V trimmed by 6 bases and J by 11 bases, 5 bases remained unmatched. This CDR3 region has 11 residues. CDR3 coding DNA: TGTGCCAGCAGATCCACAGGGGGGGCTTTCTTT. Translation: CASRSTGGAFF.

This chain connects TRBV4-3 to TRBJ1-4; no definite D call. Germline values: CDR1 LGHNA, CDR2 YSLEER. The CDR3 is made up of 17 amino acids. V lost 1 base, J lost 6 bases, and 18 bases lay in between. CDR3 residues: CASSQAYRTPGYEKLFF. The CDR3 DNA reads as TGCGCCAGCAGCCAAGCTTATAGGACCCCGGGCTATGAAAAACTGTTTTTT.

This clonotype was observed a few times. The CDR3: CSARATRQADYSNQPQHF. CDR3 bases: TGCAGTGCTAGGGCGACTCGACAGGCTGATTATAGCAATCAGCCCCAGCATTTT. This rearrangement joins TRBV20-1 to TRBJ1-5, with D tentatively TRBD1 (6 bases). V dropped 3 bases and J dropped 0 bases, with 21 bases sitting between them. The CDR3 runs to 18 residues. Germline V gene lookup returns CDR1 DFQATT and CDR2 SNEGSKA (reference sequence).

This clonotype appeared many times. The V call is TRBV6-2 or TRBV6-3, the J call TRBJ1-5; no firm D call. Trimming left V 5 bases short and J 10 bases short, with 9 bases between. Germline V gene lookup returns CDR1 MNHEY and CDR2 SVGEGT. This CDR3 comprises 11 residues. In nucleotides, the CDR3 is TGTGCCAGCAGTCACGGCGGCCCCCAGCATTTT. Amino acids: CASSHGGPQHF.

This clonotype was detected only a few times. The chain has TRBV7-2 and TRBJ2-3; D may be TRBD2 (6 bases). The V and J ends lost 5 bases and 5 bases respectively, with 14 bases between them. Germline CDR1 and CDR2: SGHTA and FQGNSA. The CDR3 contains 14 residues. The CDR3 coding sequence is TGTGCCAGCAGCCGAGGAGGGATTGTAGATACGCAGTATTTT. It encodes CASSRGGIVDTQYF.

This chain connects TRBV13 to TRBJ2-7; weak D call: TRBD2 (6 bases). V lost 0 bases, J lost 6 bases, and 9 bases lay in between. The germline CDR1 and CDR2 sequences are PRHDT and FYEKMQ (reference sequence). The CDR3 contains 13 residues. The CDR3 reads CASSLGAGGEQYF. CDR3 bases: TGTGCCAGCAGCTTAGGGGCCGGGGGCGAGCAGTACTTC.

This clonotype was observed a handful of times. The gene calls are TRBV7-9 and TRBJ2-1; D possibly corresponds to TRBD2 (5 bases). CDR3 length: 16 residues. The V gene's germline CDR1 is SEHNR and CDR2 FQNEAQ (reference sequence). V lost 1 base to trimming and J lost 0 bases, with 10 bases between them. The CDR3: CASSLDQSGSYNEQFF. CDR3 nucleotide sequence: TGTGCCAGCAGCTTAGACCAGAGCGGCTCCTACAATGAGCAGTTCTTC.